This T cell receptor beta chain came from a study of long-term antiretroviral therapy in people with HIV. Looking at the study overall: Collection of the earliest samples took place about a decade ahead of the 2015 immediate-ART recommendation. Study-wide findings and caveats: Older ART regimens may have been in use when blood was drawn between the mid-2000s and the late 2010s.

The CDR3 extends over 14 amino acids. The V end lost 5 bases, the J end lost 4 bases, and 11 bases lay between the germline ends. In germline, CDR1 is SNHLY, CDR2 FYNNEI. Samples were assayed with immunoSEQ v3.0 at survey level. Some clones are missing from TCRdb's copy, which holds only in-frame ones; the method was immunoSEQ multiplex PCR. The data contain about 25,000 clones, around four fifths of them singletons. A note on this clone: The antigen is undetermined.

This receptor was taken from a man aged 18 to 35 with HIV. Material: unsorted PBMCs, obtained 3 years after starting antiretroviral therapy. The gene calls are TRBV2 and TRBJ1-4; the D is unclear. CDR3 DNA sequence: TGTGCCAGCAGTCCCCGGACCGTTAATGAAAAACTGTTTTTT. Translated: CASSPRTVNEKLFF.